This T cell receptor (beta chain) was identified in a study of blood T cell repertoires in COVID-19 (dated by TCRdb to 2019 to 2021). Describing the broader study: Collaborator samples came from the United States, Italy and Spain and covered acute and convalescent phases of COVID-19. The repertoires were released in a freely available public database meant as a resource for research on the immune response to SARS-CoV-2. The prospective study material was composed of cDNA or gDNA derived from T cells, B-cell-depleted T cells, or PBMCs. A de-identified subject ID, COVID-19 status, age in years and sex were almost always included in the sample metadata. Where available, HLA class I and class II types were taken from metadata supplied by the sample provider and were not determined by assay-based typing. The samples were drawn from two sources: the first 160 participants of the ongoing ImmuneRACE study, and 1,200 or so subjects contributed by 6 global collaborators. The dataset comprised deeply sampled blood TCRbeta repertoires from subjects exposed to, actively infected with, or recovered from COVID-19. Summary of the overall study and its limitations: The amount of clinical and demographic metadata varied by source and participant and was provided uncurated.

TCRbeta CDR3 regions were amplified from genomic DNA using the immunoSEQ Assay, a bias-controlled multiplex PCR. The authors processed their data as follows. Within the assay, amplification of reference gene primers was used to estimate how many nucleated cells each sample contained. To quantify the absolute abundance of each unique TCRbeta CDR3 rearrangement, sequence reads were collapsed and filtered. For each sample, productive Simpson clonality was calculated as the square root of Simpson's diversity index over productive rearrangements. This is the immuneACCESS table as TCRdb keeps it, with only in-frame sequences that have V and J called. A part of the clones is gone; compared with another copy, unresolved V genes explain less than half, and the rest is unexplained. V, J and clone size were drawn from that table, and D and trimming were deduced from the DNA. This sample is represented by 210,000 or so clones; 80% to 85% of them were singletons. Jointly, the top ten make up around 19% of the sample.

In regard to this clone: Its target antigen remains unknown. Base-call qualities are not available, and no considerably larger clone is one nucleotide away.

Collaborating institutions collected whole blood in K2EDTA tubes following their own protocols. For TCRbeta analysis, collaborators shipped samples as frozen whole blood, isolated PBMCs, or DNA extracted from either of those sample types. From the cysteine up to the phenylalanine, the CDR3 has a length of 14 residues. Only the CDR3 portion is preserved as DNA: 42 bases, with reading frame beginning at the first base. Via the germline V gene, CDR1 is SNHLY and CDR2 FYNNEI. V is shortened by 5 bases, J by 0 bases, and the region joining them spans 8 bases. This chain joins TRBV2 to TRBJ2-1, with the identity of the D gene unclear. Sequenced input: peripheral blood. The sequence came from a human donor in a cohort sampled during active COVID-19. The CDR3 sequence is CASSPGVSYNEQFF. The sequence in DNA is TGTGCCAGCAGTCCTGGAGTCTCCTACAATGAGCAGTTCTTC.